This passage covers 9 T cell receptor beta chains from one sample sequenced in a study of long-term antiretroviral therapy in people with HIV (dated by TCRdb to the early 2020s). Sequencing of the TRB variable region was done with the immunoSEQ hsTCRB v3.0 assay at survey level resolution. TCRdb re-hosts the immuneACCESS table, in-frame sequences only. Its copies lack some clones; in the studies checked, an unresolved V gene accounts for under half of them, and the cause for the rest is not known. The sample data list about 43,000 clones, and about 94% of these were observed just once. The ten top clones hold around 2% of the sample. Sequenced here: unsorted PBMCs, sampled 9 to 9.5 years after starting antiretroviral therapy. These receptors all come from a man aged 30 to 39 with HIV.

CDR3 sequence reads: CASISLGGPKNIQYF. The CDR3 bases are TGTGCCAGCATCTCCCTAGGGGGTCCCAAAAACATTCAGTACTTC. V gene TRBV11-3 combines with J gene TRBJ2-4, with a possible D match to TRBD1 (6 bases). With 7 bases removed from V and 2 bases from J, the gap between germline ends came to 15 bases. The CDR3 is 15 amino acids. Germline V lookup: CDR1 SGHNT, CDR2 YENEEA.

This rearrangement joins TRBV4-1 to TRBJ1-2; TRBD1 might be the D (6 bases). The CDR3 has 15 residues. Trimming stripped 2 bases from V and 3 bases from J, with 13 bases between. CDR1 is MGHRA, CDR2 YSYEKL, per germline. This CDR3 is CASSQRGAMDYGYTF. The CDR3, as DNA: TGCGCCAGCAGCCAAAGGGGGGCGATGGACTATGGCTACACCTTC.

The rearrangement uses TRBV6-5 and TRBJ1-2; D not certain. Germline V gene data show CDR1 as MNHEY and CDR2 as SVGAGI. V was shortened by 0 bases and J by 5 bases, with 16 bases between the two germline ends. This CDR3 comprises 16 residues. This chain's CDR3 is CASSYSQQTLGYGYTF. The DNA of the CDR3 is TGTGCCAGCAGTTACTCGCAACAGACCCTAGGTTATGGCTACACCTTC.

For the CDR3, the DNA is TGCGCCAGCAGCCAAGTCCACAGCTCTGGAAACACCATATATTTT. It encodes CASSQVHSSGNTIYF. The chain has TRBV4-1 and TRBJ1-3, with D hard to call. CDR1 and CDR2 from the germline V gene are MGHRA and YSYEKL. The CDR3 has 15 residues. Trimming took off 1 base at V and 0 bases at J, with 7 bases between the two ends.

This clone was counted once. The CDR3 DNA is TGTGCCAGTTTCCGCGTGGGGGGACCTTCAGGCTACACCTTC. Translating gives CASFRVGGPSGYTF. This chain connects TRBV19 to TRBJ1-2; a weak D match, TRBD1 (5 bases). The CDR3 contains 14 residues. V lost 8 bases to trimming and J lost 8 bases, with 21 bases between them. The germline V gene has CDR1 LNHDA and CDR2 SQIVND (reference sequence).

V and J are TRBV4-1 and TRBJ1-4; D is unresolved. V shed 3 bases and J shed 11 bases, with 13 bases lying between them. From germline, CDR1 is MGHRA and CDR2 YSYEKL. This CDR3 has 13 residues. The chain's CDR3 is CASSHQQSEKLFF. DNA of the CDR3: TGCGCCAGCAGCCACCAGCAAAGCGAGAAACTGTTTTTT.

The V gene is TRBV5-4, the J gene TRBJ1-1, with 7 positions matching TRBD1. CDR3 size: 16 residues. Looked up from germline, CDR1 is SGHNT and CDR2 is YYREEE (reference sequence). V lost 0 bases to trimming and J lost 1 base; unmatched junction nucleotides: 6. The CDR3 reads CASSLGPTGANTEAFF. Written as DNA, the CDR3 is TGTGCCAGCAGCTTGGGGCCCACAGGGGCGAACACTGAAGCTTTCTTT. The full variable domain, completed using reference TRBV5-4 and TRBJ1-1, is ETGVTQSPTHLIKTRGQQVTLRCSSQSGHNTVSWYQQALGQGPQFIFQYYREEENGRGNFPPRFSGLQFPNYSSELNVNALELDDSALYLCASSLGPTGANTEAFFGQGTRLTVV.

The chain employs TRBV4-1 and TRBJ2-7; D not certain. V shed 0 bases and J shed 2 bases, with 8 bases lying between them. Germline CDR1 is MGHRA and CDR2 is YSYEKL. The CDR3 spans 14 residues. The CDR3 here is CASSQEVQPYEQYF. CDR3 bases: TGCGCCAGCAGCCAAGAGGTCCAGCCCTACGAGCAGTACTTC.

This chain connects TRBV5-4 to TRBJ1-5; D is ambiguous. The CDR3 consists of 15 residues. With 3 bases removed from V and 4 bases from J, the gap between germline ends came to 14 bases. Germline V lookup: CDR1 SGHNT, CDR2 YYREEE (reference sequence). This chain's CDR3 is CASSSEPGPNQPQHF. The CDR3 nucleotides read TGTGCCAGCAGCTCTGAACCTGGACCGAATCAGCCCCAGCATTTT.